What follows are 2 T cell receptor beta chains derived from one specimen sequenced in a study of identical twins. TCRdb fed the 5' RACE reads into MiXCR, producing one record per CDR3 protein. The sample consists of around 650,000 distinct CDR3 sequences, around 7.5% of them appearing once. The sample also formed part of further work on yellow fever vaccine responses in identical twins.

Sequenced: PBMCs. Receptor source: a woman under 30 in good health.

In regard to this clonotype: This may arise from a read error, as a much more abundant clone is one base away. CDR3 sequence (DNA): TGTGCCAGCAATCAACAGGGCCCTCGAGTGACAGATACGCAGTATTTT. This codes for CASNQQGPRVTDTQYF. This rearrangement joins TRBV27 to TRBJ2-3; TRBD1 is a possible D gene (6 bases). V lost 7 bases, J lost 3 bases, and 20 bases lay in between. The germline V gene encodes CDR1 MNHEY and CDR2 SMNVEV (reference sequence). The CDR3 totals 16 residues.

Concerning this clonotype: One base away lies a much larger clone, so this may be a sequencing read error. This chain joins TRBV20-1 and TRBJ2-2; TRBD1 aligns across 8 bases. The junction had 7 bases not matched to a gene; V was cut back by 4 bases and J by 0 bases. Germline-derived CDR1 and CDR2 are DFQATT and SNEGSKA (reference sequence). The CDR3 has 16 amino acids. The CDR3 DNA reads as TGCAGTGCTAAGGGGCAGGGGGCGGCGAACACCGGGGAGCTGTTTTTT. Protein: CSAKGQGAANTGELFF.